This entry lists 18 T cell receptor beta chains sequenced from one sample in a study of blood T cell repertoires in COVID-19. Measured with immunoSEQ multiplex PCR; TCRdb has only the in-frame clones, and not every one. Seen here are 150,000 or so clones, over 60% observed once, and the top ten hold over 4%. Sequenced material: peripheral blood. The receptors originated from a woman at least 80 years old with active or convalescent COVID-19.

The chain recombines TRBV30 with TRBJ1-2; a weak D match, TRBD1 (5 bases). V lost 2 bases and J 4 bases, leaving 11 bases between the germline ends. Germline V gives CDR1 GTSNPN, CDR2 SVGIG (reference sequence). This CDR3 is 13 amino acids long. In nucleotides, the CDR3 is TGTGCCTGGAGTACAGGCATGGGCTATGGCTACACCTTC. Translated, it gives CAWSTGMGYGYTF.

This sequence joins TRBV7-9 and TRBJ1-2, with 8 bases lining up with TRBD1. The J segment lost 2 bases and the V segment lost 5 bases, leaving 7 bases of the junction unmatched. Germline values: CDR1 SEHNR, CDR2 FQNEAQ (reference sequence). The CDR3 length is 15 residues. The CDR3 DNA is TGTGCCAGCAGCCCAAGGACAGGGATGAACTATGGCTACACCTTC. Its translation is CASSPRTGMNYGYTF.

The V and J genes are TRBV19 and TRBJ1-3; D not resolved. CDR1 and CDR2 (germline): LNHDA, SQIVND (reference sequence). The CDR3 contains 13 residues. Trimming took 9 bases from V and 0 from J, leaving 9 bases between them. CDR3 sequence (DNA): TGTGCCAGCCGAGTGGTCTCTGGAAACACCATATATTTT. This encodes CASRVVSGNTIYF.

The chain recombines TRBV7-2 with TRBJ2-7; D perhaps matches TRBD2 (6 bases). Germline CDR1 is SGHTA and CDR2 is FQGNSA. The CDR3 has 14 residues. Trimming pared 3 bases from V and 4 bases from J, leaving 13 bases between. The CDR3: CASSFVIGTYEQYF. The CDR3 DNA reads TGTGCCAGCAGCTTCGTGATCGGGACTTACGAGCAGTACTTC.

The chain couples TRBV27 to TRBJ2-3; D gene uncertain. CDR3 size: 12 residues. Trimming removed 6 bases at V and 8 bases at J, with 12 bases between. The V gene's germline CDR1 is MNHEY and CDR2 SMNVEV (reference sequence). The CDR3 loop reads CASRQRASTQYF. The CDR3 nucleotides read TGTGCCAGCAGGCAAAGAGCTAGTACGCAGTATTTT.

The chain has TRBV6-2 or TRBV6-3 and TRBJ2-7; the match to TRBD1 covers 8 bases. CDR1 and CDR2 from the germline V gene are MNHEY and SVGEGT. There are 14 residues in the CDR3. V shed 5 bases, J shed 4 bases, and the junction held 7 bases outside the gene matches. CDR3 in amino acids: CASSGRTGRYEQYF. CDR3 nucleotide sequence: TGTGCCAGCAGTGGTCGGACAGGGAGATACGAGCAGTACTTC.

The chain links TRBV28 to TRBJ1-2; possible D gene TRBD1, 5 bases. Germline V CDR1 and CDR2: MDHEN, SYDVKM. The V and J ends lost 4 bases and 7 bases respectively, with 13 bases between them. The CDR3 totals 13 residues. The CDR3 spells CASSSGTGTGYTF. The CDR3 DNA is TGTGCCAGCAGTTCGGGGACTGGGACTGGCTACACCTTC.

The rearrangement links TRBV30 to TRBJ1-6; TRBD1 might be the D (6 bases). V dropped 2 bases and J dropped 0 bases, with 14 bases sitting between them. The CDR3 runs 17 residues. CDR1 and CDR2 from the germline V gene are GTSNPN and SVGIG (reference sequence). The CDR3 coding sequence is TGTGCCTGGAGTATGTCCGGACAGAGCTCCTATAATTCACCCCTCCACTTT. As protein: CAWSMSGQSSYNSPLHF.

This chain connects TRBV2 to TRBJ1-5; a weak D match, TRBD1 (5 bases). V was pared by 2 bases and J by 2 bases, with 13 bases between. Germline V gene lookup returns CDR1 SNHLY and CDR2 FYNNEI. This CDR3 is built from 16 residues. The CDR3 DNA reads as TGTGCCAGCAGTGAATCGGGGGGGTTGCGCAATCAGCCCCAGCATTTT. Translation: CASSESGGLRNQPQHF.

This clone was counted at least ten times. The chain carries TRBV5-1 and TRBJ2-1, with 9 bases identical to TRBD2. V was clipped by 6 bases and J by 7 bases; unmatched bases: 11. This CDR3 is built from 15 residues. Germline-derived CDR1 and CDR2 are SGHRS and YFSETQ. The CDR3 sequence: CASTLSPTSGNEQFF. The DNA of the CDR3 is TGCGCCAGCACCTTATCCCCGACTAGCGGAAATGAGCAGTTCTTC.

The J gene is TRBJ1-4, the V gene TRBV3-1 (or the pseudogene TRBV3-2), with D unresolved. This CDR3 has 11 residues. V was clipped by 5 bases and J by 8 bases, with 6 bases between them. Germline lookup yields CDR1 LGHDT and CDR2 YNNKEL (reference sequence). CDR3 sequence reads: CASSAAEKLFF. Here the CDR3 DNA reads TGTGCCAGCAGCGCGGCGGAAAAACTGTTTTTT.

The gene calls are TRBV4-2 and TRBJ2-5, with TRBD2 matching 7 bases. After removal of 0 bases from V and 5 bases from J, the junction contained 3 bases not matched to a gene. Germline CDR1 LGHNA, CDR2 YNFKEQ. This CDR3 contains 14 residues. For the CDR3, the DNA is TGTGCCAGCAGCCAAGACCGGGGGGTGGAGACCCAGTACTTC. It codes for CASSQDRGVETQYF.

The V and J genes are TRBV5-1 and TRBJ2-5; TRBD1 agrees at 9 bases. Germline-derived CDR1 and CDR2 are SGHRS and YFSETQ. The CDR3 has 15 amino acids. The junction had 12 bases not matched to a gene; V was cut back by 7 bases and J by 5 bases. Written as DNA, the CDR3 is TGCGCCAGCGCTCCTAGGACAGGGGAGATGGAGACCCAGTACTTC. It translates to CASAPRTGEMETQYF.

The CDR3: CASSLVQIGAANEKLFF. In DNA, the CDR3 is TGCGCCAGCAGCTTGGTTCAGATAGGCGCGGCTAATGAAAAACTGTTTTTT. The chain has TRBV5-1 and TRBJ1-4; D call uncertain. The CDR3 covers 17 residues. Germline CDR1 is SGHRS and CDR2 is YFSETQ. Trimming took off 0 bases at V and 3 bases at J, with 15 bases between the two ends.

The V gene is TRBV5-1, the J gene TRBJ2-1; the match to TRBD2 covers 10 bases. This CDR3 is built from 15 residues. From germline, CDR1 is SGHRS and CDR2 YFSETQ. With V trimmed by 0 bases and J by 10 bases, 7 bases remained unmatched. CDR3: CASSLASGGLWEQFF. CDR3 DNA sequence: TGCGCCAGCAGCTTGGCTAGCGGGGGCCTTTGGGAGCAGTTCTTC.

This chain uses TRBV3-1 (or the pseudogene TRBV3-2) with TRBJ1-2; 7 bases line up with TRBD1. The CDR3 totals 15 residues. Trimming removed 4 bases from V and 4 bases from J; junction bases left unmatched: 9. In germline, CDR1 is LGHDT, CDR2 YNNKEL (reference sequence). The CDR3 region has the DNA TGTGCCAGCAGCCGAACAGGGGTGGAACTCTATGGCTACACCTTC. The encoded protein is CASSRTGVELYGYTF.

The chain is built from TRBV6-5 and TRBJ2-1; TRBD1 might be the D (6 bases). The CDR3 extends over 15 amino acids. Germline CDR1 reads MNHEY; CDR2 reads SVGAGI. V shed 2 bases and J shed 5 bases, with 13 bases lying between them. The CDR3 DNA is TGTGCCAGCAGTTACCATCAGGGGAAGCACAATGAGCAGTTCTTC. It yields the protein CASSYHQGKHNEQFF.

The chain employs TRBV28 and TRBJ1-3; D gene ambiguous. V was shortened by 5 bases and J by 2 bases, with 16 bases between the two germline ends. In germline, CDR1 is MDHEN, CDR2 SYDVKM. The CDR3 is 16 residues long. CDR3 sequence (DNA): TGTGCCAGCAGTCCCCCTGGCGGGAGTACTGGAAACACCATATATTTT. Amino acids: CASSPPGGSTGNTIYF.